One T cell receptor (beta chain) is described in this entry. Profiling relied on immunoSEQ multiplex PCR, and the TCRdb table lists in-frame clones only, not all of them. The data hold about 40,000 clones, with over 75% observed a single time. This CDR3 contains 14 residues. Germline V gene lookup returns CDR1 SEHNR and CDR2 FQNEAQ (reference sequence). Trimming at V came to 5 bases and at J to 6 bases, leaving 6 bases not matched to a gene. The sample comes from a study of T cell changes during pregnancy in multiple sclerosis. The V gene is TRBV7-9, the J gene TRBJ1-5, with 8 bases fitting TRBD1. Sequencing was performed on peripheral blood, taken in the first trimester of pregnancy. This clonotype was sampled from a female donor in good health, enrolled as a control in a pregnancy study. CDR3 in amino acids: CASSAGGFGQPQHF. CDR3 sequence (DNA): TGTGCCAGCAGCGCAGGGGGCTTCGGTCAGCCCCAGCATTTT.